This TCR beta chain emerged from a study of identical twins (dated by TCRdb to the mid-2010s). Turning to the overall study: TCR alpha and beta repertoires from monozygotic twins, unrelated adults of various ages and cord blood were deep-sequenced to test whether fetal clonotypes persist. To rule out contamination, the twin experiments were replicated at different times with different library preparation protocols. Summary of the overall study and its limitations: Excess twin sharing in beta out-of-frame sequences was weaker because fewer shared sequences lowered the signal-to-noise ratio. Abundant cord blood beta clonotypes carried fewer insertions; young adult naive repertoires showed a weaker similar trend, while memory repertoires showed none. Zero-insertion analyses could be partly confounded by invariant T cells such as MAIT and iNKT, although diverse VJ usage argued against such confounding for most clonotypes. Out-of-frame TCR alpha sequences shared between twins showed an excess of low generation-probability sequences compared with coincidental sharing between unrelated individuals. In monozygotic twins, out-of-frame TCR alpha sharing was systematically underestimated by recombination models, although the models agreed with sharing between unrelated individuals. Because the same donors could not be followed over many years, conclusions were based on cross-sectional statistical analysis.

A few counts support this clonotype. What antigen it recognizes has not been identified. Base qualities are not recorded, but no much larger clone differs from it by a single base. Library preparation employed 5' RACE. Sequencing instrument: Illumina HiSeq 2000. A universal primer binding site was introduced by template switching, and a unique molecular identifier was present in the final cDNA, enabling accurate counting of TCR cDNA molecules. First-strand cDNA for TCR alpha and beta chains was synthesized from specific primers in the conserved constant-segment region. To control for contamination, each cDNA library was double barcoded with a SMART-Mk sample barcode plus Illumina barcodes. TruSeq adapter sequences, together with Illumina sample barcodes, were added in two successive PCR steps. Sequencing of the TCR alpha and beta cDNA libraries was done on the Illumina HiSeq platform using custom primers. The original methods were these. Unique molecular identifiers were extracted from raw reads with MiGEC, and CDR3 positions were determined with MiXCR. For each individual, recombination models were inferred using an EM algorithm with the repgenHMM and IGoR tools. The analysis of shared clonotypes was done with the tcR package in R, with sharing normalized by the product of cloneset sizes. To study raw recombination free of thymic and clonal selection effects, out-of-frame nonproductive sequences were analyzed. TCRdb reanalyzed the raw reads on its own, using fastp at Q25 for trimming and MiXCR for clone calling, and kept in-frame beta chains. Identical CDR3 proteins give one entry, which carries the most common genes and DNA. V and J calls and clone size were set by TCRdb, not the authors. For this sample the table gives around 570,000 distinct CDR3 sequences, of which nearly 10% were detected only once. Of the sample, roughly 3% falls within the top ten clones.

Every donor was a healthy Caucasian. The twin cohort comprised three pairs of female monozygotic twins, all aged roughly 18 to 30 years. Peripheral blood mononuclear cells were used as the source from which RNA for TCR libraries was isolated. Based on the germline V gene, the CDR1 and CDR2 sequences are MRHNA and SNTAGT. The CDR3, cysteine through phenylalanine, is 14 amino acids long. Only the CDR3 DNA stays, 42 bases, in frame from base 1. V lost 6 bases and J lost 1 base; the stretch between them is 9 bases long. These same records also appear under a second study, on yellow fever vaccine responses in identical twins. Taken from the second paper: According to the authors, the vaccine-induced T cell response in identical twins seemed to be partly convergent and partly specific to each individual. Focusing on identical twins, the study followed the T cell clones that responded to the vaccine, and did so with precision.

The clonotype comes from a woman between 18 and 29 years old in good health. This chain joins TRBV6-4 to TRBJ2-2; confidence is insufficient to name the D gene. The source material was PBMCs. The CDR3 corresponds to CASSADQNTGELFF. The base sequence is TGTGCCAGCAGCGCCGACCAGAACACCGGGGAGCTGTTTTTT.